These 12 T cell receptor beta chains originate from one sample sequenced in a study of T-cell reconstitution after alpha-beta-depleted transplantation in children. This sample's TCRbeta library carried unique molecular identifier barcodes. MiXCR, applied by TCRdb to the PCR reads, yields one record per CDR3 protein. Of around 670,000 distinct CDR3 sequences listed, over 10% are singletons. The sequencing here drew on PBMCs, taken before TCRalphabeta/CD19-depleted stem cell transplant. The source of these receptors is a girl aged 2 to 9 with congenital amegakaryocytic thrombocytopenia, due to receive a stem cell transplant.

This clonotype has more than one count but fewer than ten. This chain links TRBV11-1 with TRBJ2-6, with D perhaps matching TRBD2 (7 bases). The CDR3 length is 18 residues. Germline-derived CDR1 and CDR2 are SGHAT and FQDESV (reference sequence). Trimming cost V 6 bases and J 0 bases, with 18 bases left between them. This CDR3 reads CASSPGGGPSSGANVLTF. CDR3 nucleotides: TGTGCCAGCAGTCCCGGCGGGGGCCCTAGCTCTGGGGCCAACGTCCTGACTTTC.

At least ten counts were recorded for this clonotype. The chain has TRBV20-1 and TRBJ2-3, with TRBD2 matching 13 bases. With 3 bases clipped from V and 6 bases from J, the junction kept 6 bases outside the gene matches. The germline CDR1 and CDR2 sequences are DFQATT and SNEGSKA (reference sequence). The CDR3 totals 15 residues. The CDR3 is CSASRLAGGRDTQYF. The CDR3 bases are TGCAGTGCTAGTCGACTAGCGGGAGGTAGGGATACGCAGTATTTT.

This clonotype was counted at least ten times. The chain has TRBV7-9 and TRBJ2-2; 7 bases align to TRBD2. The V gene end was trimmed by 3 bases and the J gene end by 0 bases; junction bases not matched to a gene: 7. The CDR3 spans 17 residues. Germline CDR1 and CDR2: SEHNR and FQNEAQ (reference sequence). The CDR3 is CASSFLGSGSNTGELFF. The CDR3, as DNA: TGTGCCAGCAGCTTTCTTGGTAGCGGGTCGAACACCGGGGAGCTGTTTTTT.

This clonotype has only one observation. A read error may be the cause here, since a much bigger clone is one base away. The gene calls are TRBV5-1 and TRBJ2-1, with TRBD2 identical over 8 bases. Germline CDR1 reads SGHRS; CDR2 reads YFSETQ. There are 14 residues in the CDR3. The CDR3, as DNA: TGCGCCTGCAGTGCGGGAGGTCCCTACAATGAGCAGTTCTTC. This encodes CACSAGGPYNEQFF.

The chain combines TRBV7-9 with TRBJ2-2; D perhaps matches TRBD1 (6 bases). Trimming shortened V by 6 bases and J by 7 bases, and 9 bases separated the two germline ends. The CDR3 length is 12 residues. The V gene's germline CDR1 is SEHNR and CDR2 FQNEAQ (reference sequence). CDR3 sequence reads: CASRQGVGELFF. The DNA for the CDR3 is TGTGCCAGCAGACAGGGTGTCGGGGAGCTGTTTTTT.

A word on this clonotype: A much larger clone lies one base from this, so it may be a read error. The chain carries TRBV18 and TRBJ1-2; D gene ambiguous. Germline lookup yields CDR1 KGHSH and CDR2 LQKENI. The CDR3 spans 13 residues. CDR3: CASSPRRVNGDTF. CDR3 DNA sequence: TGTGCCAGCTCCCCCCGCAGAGTGAATGGCGACACCTTC.

This clonotype showed up just a few times. V is TRBV5-1 and J is TRBJ2-7, with TRBD2 as a possible D gene (6 bases). The CDR3 runs 14 residues. V lost 0 bases, J lost 6 bases, and 13 bases lay in between. Germline values: CDR1 SGHRS, CDR2 YFSETQ. CDR3 protein: CASSLVSGRFEQYF. CDR3 nucleotide sequence: TGCGCCAGCAGCTTGGTTAGCGGCCGCTTCGAGCAGTACTTC.

This clonotype was recorded at least ten times. V is TRBV20-1 and J is TRBJ2-7, with D perhaps TRBD2 (5 bases). This CDR3 is 13 amino acids long. V gave up 3 bases and J gave up 4 bases, with 13 bases separating them. Germline CDR1 reads DFQATT; CDR2 reads SNEGSKA (reference sequence). In DNA, the CDR3 is TGCAGTGCTAGGGCCAGCGGAGAATACGAGCAGTACTTC. Translated, it gives CSARASGEYEQYF.

Points on this clonotype: This may arise from a read error, as a much more abundant clone is one base away. The chain is built from TRBV7-9 and TRBJ2-3, with D perhaps TRBD2 (5 bases). Trimming took 5 bases from V and 4 from J, leaving 10 bases between them. Germline assignment: CDR1 SEHNR and CDR2 FQNEAQ (reference sequence). This CDR3 comprises 13 residues. CDR3 in DNA: TGTGCCAGCAGCGGGAGCGGCGCAGATACGCAGTATTTT. Amino acids: CASSGSGADTQYF.

This clonotype was recorded at least ten times. The chain combines TRBV20-1 with TRBJ2-7; D is perhaps TRBD2 (5 bases). Trimming removed 3 bases at V and 1 base at J, with 13 bases between. The CDR3 runs to 14 residues. CDR1 and CDR2 (germline): DFQATT, SNEGSKA (reference sequence). The CDR3 loop is CSASPATSSYEQYF. The CDR3 DNA sequence: TGCAGTGCTAGTCCCGCTACTAGTTCCTACGAGCAGTACTTC.

This clonotype came up many times. The gene calls are TRBV24-1 and TRBJ1-2; D is uncertain. Germline CDR1 is KGHDR and CDR2 is SFDVKD. The V gene lost 9 bases and the J gene lost 0 bases, with 13 bases spanning the gap. The CDR3 runs 14 residues. The DNA of the CDR3 is TGTGCCACCGGCCCTTCCCCTTCTAACTATGGCTACACCTTC. Amino acids: CATGPSPSNYGYTF.

The rearrangement joins TRBV3-1 to TRBJ1-2, with D maybe TRBD1 (5 bases). Per the germline V gene, CDR1 is LGHDT and CDR2 is YNNKEL (reference sequence). The CDR3 runs to 14 residues. The V end was cut by 1 base, the J end by 6 bases, with 12 bases between. The CDR3 bases are TGTGCCAGCAGCCAAGGGGCAGGGACGGATGGCTACACCTTC. Protein: CASSQGAGTDGYTF.